The rows below give T cell receptor beta chains drawn from one sample of a study of cytomegalovirus exposure and HLA in healthy donors. Using immunoSEQ multiplex PCR, the repertoire was profiled, and TCRdb retains in-frame clones only, with some absent. The data contain 140,000 to 150,000 clones, approximately 89% of them singletons. The source material was PBMCs. The receptors were gathered from a man between 18 and 35 years old in good health and CMV-seronegative. Each CDR3 is given without its conserved first and last residue.

v_gene	j_gene	CDR3aa
TRBV5-4	TRBJ2-7	ASSGTGTGVSEQY
TRBV6-1	TRBJ1-2	ASSEATGPNYGYT
TRBV30	TRBJ1-4	AWSVSEKLF
TRBV27	TRBJ2-1	ASSLYNPRGWNYEQF
TRBV19	TRBJ1-5	ASRDRGLEQPLQH
TRBV9	TRBJ2-4	ASSVDSRLAKNIQY
TRBV10-3	TRBJ1-2	AINGQGNYGYT
TRBV9	TRBJ2-1	ASSASAWGTSGRGRDEQF
TRBV5-4	TRBJ1-6	ASSFGTGLNSPLH
TRBV4-1	TRBJ2-7	ASSVPETGIYEQY
TRBV5-6	TRBJ2-1	ASSSGTGVNEQF
TRBV19	TRBJ2-2	ASSSLAGDRTGELF
TRBV7-2	TRBJ1-5	ASSLAQSNQPQH
TRBV9	TRBJ1-1	ASSAGTGGIAEAF
TRBV19	TRBJ1-1	ASSIGVRTEAF
TRBV5-1	TRBJ2-3	ASSLRGLATDTQY
TRBV15	TRBJ1-4	ATSSGDNEKLF
TRBV7-9	TRBJ2-1	ASSLGAGLVNYNEQF
TRBV29-1	TRBJ1-4	SVGEPSPNEKLF
TRBV6-5	TRBJ2-5	ASSSDRKETQY
TRBV30	TRBJ1-1	ATGQGVNTEAF
TRBV11-3	TRBJ2-1	ASSLDPSGTRINEQF
TRBV2	TRBJ2-1	ASSPSRLAGEQF
TRBV7-8	TRBJ1-1	ASSLDIGGPEAF
TRBV10-2	TRBJ2-7	ASGVRGGGYEQY
TRBV5-5	TRBJ2-7	ASSPTGSSYEQY
TRBV2	TRBJ1-2	ASREKGISTKEVYGYT
TRBV16	TRBJ1-6	ASSEQGKDSPLH
TRBV5-5	TRBJ1-5	ASSLGGGHQPQH
TRBV9	TRBJ1-3	ASSVEGDSGNTIY
TRBV2	TRBJ1-1	ASVGQVKNTEAF
TRBV18	TRBJ1-1	ASSTGRDTEAF
TRBV5-4	TRBJ2-7	ASSRGAYEQY
TRBV28	TRBJ2-2	ASCTHHLGTSGSRETGELF
TRBV7-7	TRBJ1-1	ASSFSITVNTEAF
TRBV5-4	TRBJ2-1	ASSLGVAGVHNEQF
TRBV4-2	TRBJ2-7	ASSQEPSGGHITYEQY
TRBV11-2	TRBJ2-7	ASSPAWGRYEQY